The clone carrying this TCR beta chain was seen a handful of times. Its antigen is undetermined. The sample belongs to a study of post-analysis software for immune sequencing data. The library was made from cDNA and included unique molecular identifiers. TCRdb independently ran MiXCR on the PCR reads; one entry per CDR3 protein. The sample gives roughly 580,000 distinct CDR3 sequences, about 44% of which show up once; under 2% is in the top ten. Study conclusions and caveats: Batch-mates among the samples co-clustered strongly by F measure. Included in a set of about five TRBV segments more frequent in patients than controls were TRBV5-6, TRBV5-1 and TRBV20-1.

Germline trimming cut 1 base from V and 7 bases from J; bases unmatched to any gene: 3. The CDR3 runs 13 residues. The sequence derives from a girl aged 5-17 years with multiple sclerosis. The sample was blood. This rearrangement joins TRBV12-3 or TRBV12-4 to TRBJ1-1; 7 nucleotides line up with TRBD1. CDR3 sequence reads: CASSLDRGGEAFF. In nucleotides, the CDR3 is TGTGCCAGCAGTTTAGACAGGGGTGGTGAAGCTTTCTTT.